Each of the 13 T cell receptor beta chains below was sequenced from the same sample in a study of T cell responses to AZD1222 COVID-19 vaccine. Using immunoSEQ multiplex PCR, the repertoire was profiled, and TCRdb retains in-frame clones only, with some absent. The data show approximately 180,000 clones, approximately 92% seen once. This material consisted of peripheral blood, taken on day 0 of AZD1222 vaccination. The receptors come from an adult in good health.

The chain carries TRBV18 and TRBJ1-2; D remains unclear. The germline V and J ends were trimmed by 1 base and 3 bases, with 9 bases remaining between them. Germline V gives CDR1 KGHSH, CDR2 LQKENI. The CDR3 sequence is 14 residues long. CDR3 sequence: CASSPLGVDYGYTF. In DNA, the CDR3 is TGTGCCAGCTCACCACTGGGAGTCGACTATGGCTACACCTTC.

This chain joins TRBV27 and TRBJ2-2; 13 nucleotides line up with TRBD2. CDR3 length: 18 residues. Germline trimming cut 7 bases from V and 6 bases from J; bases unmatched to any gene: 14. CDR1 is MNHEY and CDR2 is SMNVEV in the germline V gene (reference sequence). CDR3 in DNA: TGTGCCAGCACCTGGACTAGCGGGAGTTCGGGGGAGCCCGGGGAGCTGTTTTTT. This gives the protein CASTWTSGSSGEPGELFF.

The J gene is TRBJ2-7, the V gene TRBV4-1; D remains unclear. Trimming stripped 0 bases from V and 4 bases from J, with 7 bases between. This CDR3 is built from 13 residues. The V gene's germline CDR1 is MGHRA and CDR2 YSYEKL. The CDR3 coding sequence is TGCGCCAGCAGCCAAGATTCGTGGTACGAGCAGTACTTC. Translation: CASSQDSWYEQYF.

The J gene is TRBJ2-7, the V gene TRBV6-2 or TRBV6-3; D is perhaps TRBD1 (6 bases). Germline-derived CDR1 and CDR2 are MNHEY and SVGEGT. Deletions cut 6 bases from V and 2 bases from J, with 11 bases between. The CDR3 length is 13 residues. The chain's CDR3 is CASSPTGTYEQYV. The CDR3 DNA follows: TGTGCCAGCAGCCCTACAGGGACCTACGAGCAGTACGTC.

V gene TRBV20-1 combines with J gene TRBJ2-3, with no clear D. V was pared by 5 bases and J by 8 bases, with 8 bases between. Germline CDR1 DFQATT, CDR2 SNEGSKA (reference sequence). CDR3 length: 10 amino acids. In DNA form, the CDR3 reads TGCAGTGCTGCGGCGGTTACGCAGTATTTT. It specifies CSAAAVTQYF.

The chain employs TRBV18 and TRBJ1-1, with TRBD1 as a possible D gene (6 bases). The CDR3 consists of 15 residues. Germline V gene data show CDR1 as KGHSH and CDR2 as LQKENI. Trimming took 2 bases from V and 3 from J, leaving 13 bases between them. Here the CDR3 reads CASSPGGARDTEAFF. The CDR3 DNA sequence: TGTGCCAGCTCACCAGGGGGGGCGCGGGACACTGAAGCTTTCTTT.

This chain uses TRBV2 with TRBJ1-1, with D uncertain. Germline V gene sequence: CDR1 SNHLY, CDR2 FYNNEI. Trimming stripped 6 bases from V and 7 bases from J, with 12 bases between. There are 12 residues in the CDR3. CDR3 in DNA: TGTGCCAGCAGCCCCGACCGTTTTGAAGCTTTCTTT. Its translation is CASSPDRFEAFF.

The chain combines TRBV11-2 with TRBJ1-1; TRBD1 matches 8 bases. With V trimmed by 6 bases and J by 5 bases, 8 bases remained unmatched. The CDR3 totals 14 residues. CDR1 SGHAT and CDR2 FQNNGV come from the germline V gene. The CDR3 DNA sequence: TGTGCCAGCAGTTCCCAGGGGGCTAATACTGAAGCTTTCTTT. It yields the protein CASSSQGANTEAFF.

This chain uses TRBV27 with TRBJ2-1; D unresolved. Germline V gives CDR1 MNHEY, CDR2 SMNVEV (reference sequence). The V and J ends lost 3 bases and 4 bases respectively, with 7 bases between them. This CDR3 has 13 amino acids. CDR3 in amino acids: CASSFPGYNEQFF. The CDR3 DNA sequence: TGTGCCAGCAGTTTCCCTGGTTACAATGAGCAGTTCTTC.

The CDR3 is CASSGGSRADQPQHF. The CDR3 region has the DNA TGTGCCAGCAGCGGGGGGTCTAGGGCGGATCAGCCCCAGCATTTT. The chain links TRBV7-8 to TRBJ1-5, with a possible D match to TRBD1 (5 bases). The germline gives CDR1 SGHVS, CDR2 FQNEAQ. V lost 5 bases and J lost 5, with 16 bases in between. The CDR3 length is 15 residues.

CDR3 protein: CASSPERGLEQFF. The CDR3 coding sequence is TGCGCCAGCAGCCCTGAGCGGGGGCTTGAGCAGTTCTTC. This sequence joins TRBV4-3 and TRBJ2-1; 8 nucleotides align to TRBD2. This CDR3 comprises 13 residues. From germline, CDR1 is LGHNA and CDR2 YSLEER. With V trimmed by 4 bases and J by 9 bases, 5 bases remained unmatched.

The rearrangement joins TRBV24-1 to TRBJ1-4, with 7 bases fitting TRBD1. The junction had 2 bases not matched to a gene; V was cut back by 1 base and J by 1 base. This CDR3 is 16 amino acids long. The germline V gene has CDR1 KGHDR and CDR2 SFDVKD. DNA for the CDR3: TGTGCCACCAGTGATTTACGGGACAGAACTAATGAAAAACTGTTTTTT. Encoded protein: CATSDLRDRTNEKLFF.

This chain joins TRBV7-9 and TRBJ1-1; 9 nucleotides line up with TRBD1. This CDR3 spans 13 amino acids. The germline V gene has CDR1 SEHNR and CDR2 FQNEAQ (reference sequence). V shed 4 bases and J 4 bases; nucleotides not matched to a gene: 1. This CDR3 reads CASSWDRATEAFF. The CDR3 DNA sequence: TGTGCCAGCAGCTGGGACAGGGCCACTGAAGCTTTCTTT.